Following are 32 T cell receptor beta chains from one sample sequenced in a study of shared clonotypes between healthy human individuals. TCRdb's copy holds only in-frame clones and misses some; the assay was immunoSEQ multiplex PCR. The sample lists some 680,000 clones, 60% to 75% seen once, with around 1.7% in the top ten. The sample taken for sequencing was memory CD4+ T cells sorted from blood. The subset is: CD45RA-negative fraction. The receptors derive from a woman in her twenties or thirties in good health.

Here the CDR3 DNA reads TGTGCCAGTAGTACCCCGGGGGGCAGGGGCTCCAACTTTGGGGCCAACGTCCTGACTTTC. Translation gives CASSTPGGRGSNFGANVLTF. This rearrangement joins TRBV19 to TRBJ2-6, with D perhaps TRBD2 (7 bases). The V gene lost 4 bases and the J gene lost 3 bases, with 25 bases spanning the gap. The germline CDR1 and CDR2 sequences are LNHDA and SQIVND (reference sequence). The CDR3 totals 20 residues. Supplemented by reference TRBV19 and TRBJ2-6, the full variable domain reads DGGITQSPKYLFRKEGQNVTLSCEQNLNHDAMYWYRQDPGQGLRLIYYSQIVNDFQKGDIAEGYSVSREKKESFPLTVTSAQKNPTAFYLCASSTPGGRGSNFGANVLTFGAGSRLTVL.

This chain uses TRBV10-3 with TRBJ1-4; TRBD1 is a possible D gene (5 bases). Trimming pared 0 bases from V and 6 bases from J, leaving 17 bases between. The CDR3 loop spans 17 amino acids. Germline lookup yields CDR1 ENHRY and CDR2 SYGVKD. CDR3 loop: CAISESPRAGPDEKLFF. CDR3 DNA sequence: TGTGCCATCAGTGAGTCCCCCCGGGCAGGGCCAGATGAAAAACTGTTTTTT.

This chain connects TRBV11-2 to TRBJ1-1; D gene uncertain. Trimming pared 5 bases from V and 6 bases from J, leaving 10 bases between. There are 12 residues in the CDR3. CDR1 and CDR2 from the germline V gene are SGHAT and FQNNGV. CDR3: CASSPTTPEAFF. CDR3 coding DNA: TGTGCCAGCAGCCCGACGACTCCTGAAGCTTTCTTT.

V usage is TRBV5-1 and J usage is TRBJ2-2; tentative D call: TRBD2 (5 bases). V was shortened by 2 bases and J by 5 bases, with 7 bases between the two germline ends. CDR1 SGHRS and CDR2 YFSETQ come from the germline V gene. The CDR3 is made up of 13 amino acids. For the CDR3, the DNA is TGCGCCAGCAGCTTCGGGGATACCGGGGAGCTGTTTTTT. This sequence encodes CASSFGDTGELFF.

V and J are TRBV2 and TRBJ2-5; perhaps TRBD2 as D (6 bases). The V end was cut by 6 bases, the J end by 3 bases, with 23 bases between. CDR1 and CDR2 (germline): SNHLY, FYNNEI. The length of the CDR3 is 17 residues. The CDR3: CASRKNWGLHVEETQYF. The CDR3 coding sequence is TGTGCCAGCAGGAAGAACTGGGGACTCCATGTAGAAGAGACCCAGTACTTC. The full variable domain, its missing parts supplied by reference TRBV2 and TRBJ2-5, is EPEVTQTPSHQVTQMGQEVILRCVPISNHLYFYWYRQILGQKVEFLVSFYNNEISEKSEIFDDQFSVERPDGSNFTLKIRSTKLEDSAMYFCASRKNWGLHVEETQYFGPGTRLLVL.

The chain couples TRBV13 to TRBJ2-6; D uncertain. The length of the CDR3 is 15 residues. V dropped 4 bases and J dropped 0 bases, with 7 bases sitting between them. Germline assignment: CDR1 PRHDT and CDR2 FYEKMQ (reference sequence). Here the CDR3 reads CASSYRSSGANVLTF. The CDR3 DNA reads TGTGCCAGCAGCTACAGAAGCTCTGGGGCCAACGTCCTGACTTTC.

This clone was detected only a few times. This chain connects TRBV29-1 to TRBJ1-1, with D possibly TRBD1 on 6 matching bases. V was cut by 7 bases and J by 4 bases, with 16 bases left in between. CDR1 SQVTM and CDR2 ANQGSEA come from the germline V gene. The length of the CDR3 is 13 residues. CDR3 sequence: CSGEKGGRTEAFF. CDR3 DNA: TGCAGCGGAGAAAAGGGGGGGCGCACTGAAGCTTTCTTT. Drawing the rest from reference TRBV29-1 and TRBJ1-1, the complete variable domain is SAVISQKPSRDICQRGTSLTIQCQVDSQVTMMFWYRQQPGQSLTLIATANQGSEATYESGFVIDKFPISRPNLTFSTLTVSNMSPEDSSIYLCSGEKGGRTEAFFGQGTRLTVV.

This sequence joins TRBV11-1 and TRBJ1-2, with 7 bases lining up with TRBD1. Germline CDR1 SGHAT, CDR2 FQDESV (reference sequence). CDR3 length: 15 residues. Trimming removed 4 bases from V and 5 bases from J; junction bases left unmatched: 10. The CDR3 DNA sequence: TGTGCCAGCAGCTCCCGAGACAGGGAAGGATATGGCTACACCTTC. Translation: CASSSRDREGYGYTF.

CDR3 sequence: CASRSRGARSYNEQFF. The CDR3 DNA sequence: TGCGCCAGCAGAAGCCGGGGGGCCCGCTCCTACAATGAGCAGTTCTTC. The chain couples TRBV5-1 to TRBJ2-1; D possibly corresponds to TRBD2 (7 bases). V was shortened by 5 bases and J by 0 bases, with 15 bases between the two germline ends. CDR1 SGHRS and CDR2 YFSETQ come from the germline V gene. The CDR3 loop spans 16 amino acids.

The chain uses TRBV28 and TRBJ1-1, with D tentatively TRBD1 (6 bases). This CDR3 spans 13 amino acids. V lost 4 bases to trimming and J lost 4 bases, with 10 bases between them. Germline CDR1 and CDR2: MDHEN and SYDVKM. The CDR3 protein is CASSSRGLTEAFF. DNA of the CDR3: TGTGCCAGCAGTTCTCGGGGGCTCACTGAAGCTTTCTTT.

The gene calls are TRBV5-1 and TRBJ1-1; the D gene is possibly TRBD1 (5 bases). The CDR3 has 14 residues. CDR1 and CDR2 (germline): SGHRS, YFSETQ. V was shortened by 1 base and J by 1 base, with 8 bases between the two germline ends. The CDR3 nucleotides are TGCGCCAGCAGCTTGATGGGGACGAACACTGAAGCTTTCTTT. It translates to CASSLMGTNTEAFF.

The rearrangement joins TRBV25-1 to TRBJ1-4, with TRBD1 matching over 7 bases. From germline, CDR1 is MGHDK and CDR2 SYGVNS. V lost 6 bases and J lost 8; bases outside the gene matches: 9. The CDR3 is made up of 14 amino acids. The CDR3 DNA sequence: TGTGCCAGCAGCAGGGGGGAGTATAGGGAAAAACTGTTTTTT. Its protein is CASSRGEYREKLFF. The full variable domain, its missing parts supplied by reference TRBV25-1 and TRBJ1-4, is EADIYQTPRYLVIGTGKKITLECSQTMGHDKMYWYQQDPGMELHLIHYSYGVNSTEKGDLSSESTVSRIRTEHFPLTLESARPSHTSQYLCASSRGEYREKLFFGSGTQLSVL.

The genes are TRBV9 and TRBJ1-5; D uncertain. The CDR3 sequence is 13 residues long. Germline V gene lookup returns CDR1 SGDLS and CDR2 YYNGEE. With 3 bases removed from V and 2 bases from J, the gap between germline ends came to 6 bases. The CDR3 here is CASSAGGNQPQHF. The CDR3 nucleotides are TGTGCCAGCAGCGCTGGGGGCAATCAGCCCCAGCATTTT.

The chain employs TRBV11-2 and TRBJ2-1, with a possible D match to TRBD1 (5 bases). This CDR3 is 15 amino acids long. Trimming removed 5 bases from V and 3 bases from J, with 14 bases in between. From germline, CDR1 is SGHAT and CDR2 FQNNGV. As DNA, the CDR3 is TGTGCCAGCAGCCAGGGCTCGGGCCTCTACAATGAGCAGTTCTTC. This gives the protein CASSQGSGLYNEQFF.

Comment on this clone: At the DNA level, this CDR3 is encoded by other sequences in the same sample as well. The chain recombines TRBV6-1 with TRBJ1-2; 7 bases agree with TRBD1. Germline trimming cut 6 bases from V and 8 bases from J; bases unmatched to any gene: 9. The length of the CDR3 is 13 residues. CDR1 MNHNS and CDR2 SASEGT come from the germline V gene. CDR3 DNA sequence: TGTGCCAGCAGCCCGACGACAGGGCGAGGCTACACCTTC. Encoded protein: CASSPTTGRGYTF.

The gene calls are TRBV7-2 and TRBJ2-5; tentative D call: TRBD2 (5 bases). V was clipped by 5 bases and J by 7 bases, with 23 bases between them. The CDR3 has 16 amino acids. CDR1 is SGHTA, CDR2 FQGNSA, per germline. The CDR3 DNA is TGTGCCAGCAGCGAGGCCCCGGGGAGTACGGGGATGACCCAGTACTTC. Translating it yields CASSEAPGSTGMTQYF.

This chain links TRBV5-5 with TRBJ2-1, with 7 positions matching TRBD1. Trimming cost V 4 bases and J 4 bases; bases outside gene matches: 8. Germline CDR1 and CDR2: SGHKS and YYEKEE (reference sequence). The length of the CDR3 is 15 residues. CDR3 nucleotide sequence: TGTGCCAGCAGCCGCCGGGACAGTGAGTACAATGAGCAGTTCTTC. This codes for CASSRRDSEYNEQFF.

This clone came up once. The V gene is TRBV30, the J gene TRBJ2-7; TRBD2 is a possible D gene (6 bases). The CDR3 contains 13 residues. V lost 4 bases, J lost 6 bases, and 16 bases lay in between. Germline CDR1 and CDR2: GTSNPN and SVGIG (reference sequence). The CDR3 DNA reads TGTGCCTGGATGACTTTTGCGGGATTCGAGCAGTACTTC. Encoded protein: CAWMTFAGFEQYF. Full variable domain (missing parts from reference TRBV30 and TRBJ2-7): SQTIHQWPATLVQPVGSPLSLECTVEGTSNPNLYWYRQAAGRGLQLLFYSVGIGQISSEVPQNLSASRPQDRQFILSSKKLLLSDSGFYLCAWMTFAGFEQYFGPGTRLTVT.

The CDR3 DNA follows: TGTGCCAGCTCCCGCGCCCAGAATGAAAAACTGTTTTTT. It encodes CASSRAQNEKLFF. J is TRBJ1-4 and V is TRBV18, with D uncertain. The V end lost 6 bases, the J end lost 5 bases, and 10 bases lay between the germline ends. CDR3 length: 13 residues. From germline, CDR1 is KGHSH and CDR2 LQKENI.

V usage is TRBV6-1 and J usage is TRBJ2-2; 9 positions match TRBD2. There are 15 residues in the CDR3. The junction had 9 bases not matched to a gene; V was cut back by 7 bases and J by 6 bases. Germline V CDR1 and CDR2: MNHNS, SASEGT. DNA of the CDR3: TGTGCCAGCACCCGGCGTCTAGCGGGATCCGGGGAGCTGTTTTTT. As protein: CASTRRLAGSGELFF.

CDR3 nucleotide sequence: TGTGCCAGCAGCTTATCGGGACATCCGAACACTGAAGCTTTCTTT. This sequence encodes CASSLSGHPNTEAFF. The V and J genes are TRBV7-9 and TRBJ1-1, with D possibly matching TRBD1 (6 bases). The CDR3 is 15 amino acids. Germline assignment: CDR1 SEHNR and CDR2 FQNEAQ (reference sequence). V was cut by 2 bases and J by 1 base, with 11 bases left in between.

The gene calls are TRBV10-3 and TRBJ2-7; 8 bases are shared with TRBD1. The germline CDR1 and CDR2 sequences are ENHRY and SYGVKD. The CDR3 covers 15 residues. The ends lost 0 bases at V and 6 bases at J; junction bases unmatched: 7. CDR3 nucleotide sequence: TGTGCCATCAGTGAGTCGAGGACAGGGTCGAGCGAGCAGTACTTC. This sequence encodes CAISESRTGSSEQYF.

The chain couples TRBV19 to TRBJ1-2; D gene unclear. Germline CDR1 LNHDA, CDR2 SQIVND (reference sequence). With 6 bases removed from V and 8 bases from J, the gap between germline ends came to 10 bases. There are 11 residues in the CDR3. The CDR3 here is CASRTGEGYTF. The CDR3 DNA is TGTGCCAGTAGAACCGGGGAAGGCTACACCTTC.

As regards this clone: The identical CDR3 is also encoded by other nucleotide sequences in the sample. The gene calls are TRBV19 and TRBJ2-1; D unclear. V lost 4 bases, J lost 0 bases, and 7 bases lay in between. Germline values: CDR1 LNHDA, CDR2 SQIVND (reference sequence). The CDR3 runs to 14 residues. For the CDR3, the DNA is TGTGCCAGTAGTACTACGAGCTCCTACAATGAGCAGTTCTTC. Residues: CASSTTSSYNEQFF.

This chain joins TRBV29-1 and TRBJ2-7; 13 bases are a match to TRBD2. V shed 6 bases and J 4 bases; nucleotides not matched to a gene: 9. CDR3 length equals 15 residues. Germline V gives CDR1 SQVTM, CDR2 ANQGSEA. CDR3 sequence: CSVVGLAGVIYEQYF. CDR3 nucleotides: TGCAGCGTCGTAGGACTAGCGGGAGTGATATACGAGCAGTACTTC.

The chain employs TRBV6-5 and TRBJ2-1; TRBD1 aligns across 7 bases. This CDR3 spans 14 amino acids. Germline-derived CDR1 and CDR2 are MNHEY and SVGAGI. With V trimmed by 5 bases and J by 3 bases, 4 bases remained unmatched. The CDR3 nucleotides read TGTGCCAGCAGTAGCCGGGACAGCTACAATGAGCAGTTCTTC. It encodes CASSSRDSYNEQFF.

The chain employs TRBV19 and TRBJ1-1, with no clear D. V was cut by 6 bases and J by 2 bases, with 13 bases left in between. CDR3 length equals 14 residues. Germline CDR1 reads LNHDA; CDR2 reads SQIVND (reference sequence). The CDR3: CASSILGGNTEAFF. DNA for the CDR3: TGTGCCAGTAGCATCCTGGGCGGTAACACTGAAGCTTTCTTT.

This clone was detected a few times. The chain combines TRBV6-5 with TRBJ2-3, with 7 bases identical to TRBD2. Trimming took 2 bases from V and 5 from J; bases not matched to a gene: 7. Germline assignment: CDR1 MNHEY and CDR2 SVGAGI. This CDR3 region has 15 residues. CDR3 sequence reads: CASSYGGSSVDTQYF. CDR3 coding DNA: TGTGCCAGCAGTTACGGCGGGAGCTCTGTAGATACGCAGTATTTT.

The chain couples TRBV15 to TRBJ1-4, with 9 nucleotides matching TRBD1. The CDR3 length is 15 residues. The germline V gene encodes CDR1 LNHNV and CDR2 YYDKDF (reference sequence). Germline trimming cut 4 bases from V and 5 bases from J; bases unmatched to any gene: 5. The CDR3: CATSTAGTGNEKLFF. The CDR3 bases are TGTGCCACCAGCACCGCCGGGACAGGGAATGAAAAACTGTTTTTT.

This chain connects TRBV11-2 to TRBJ1-2; 9 nucleotides align to TRBD1. From germline, CDR1 is SGHAT and CDR2 FQNNGV. There are 13 residues in the CDR3. The junction had 8 bases not matched to a gene; V was cut back by 7 bases and J by 8 bases. The CDR3 reads CASTIQGAGGYTF. Written as DNA, the CDR3 is TGTGCCAGCACCATACAGGGGGCCGGAGGCTACACCTTC. The full variable domain, in which reference TRBV11-2 and TRBJ1-2 provide the parts outside the CDR3, is EAGVAQSPRYKIIEKRQSVAFWCNPISGHATLYWYQQILGQGPKLLIQFQNNGVVDDSQLPKDRFSAERLKGVDSTLKIQPAKLEDSAVYLCASTIQGAGGYTFGSGTRLTVV.

The V and J genes are TRBV30 and TRBJ1-5; maybe TRBD1 (5 bases). Germline CDR1 GTSNPN, CDR2 SVGIG (reference sequence). This CDR3 has 15 residues. Trimming took 1 base from V and 6 from J, leaving 16 bases between them. CDR3 sequence (DNA): TGTGCCTGGAGTGGTTTAGGGGACGTGGGTCAGCCCCAGCATTTT. Translated: CAWSGLGDVGQPQHF.

This clone was seen only once. This chain connects TRBV7-2 to TRBJ2-3; 8 nucleotides agree with TRBD2. Germline values: CDR1 SGHTA, CDR2 FQGNSA. The trim removed 3 bases at V and 2 bases at J, leaving 4 bases unmatched. CDR3 length: 15 residues. CDR3 residues: CASSFREGPTDTQYF. DNA of the CDR3: TGTGCCAGCAGCTTTCGGGAGGGCCCCACAGATACGCAGTATTTT. Filled out from reference TRBV7-2 and TRBJ2-3, the complete variable domain reads GAGVSQSPSNKVTEKGKDVELRCDPISGHTALYWYRQSLGQGLEFLIYFQGNSAPDKSGLPSDRFSAERTGGSVSTLTIQRTQQEDSAVYLCASSFREGPTDTQYFGPGTRLTVL.